This TCR beta chain was recovered during a study of T cell responses to AZD1222 COVID-19 vaccine. Study background: Samples with a second dose at about 4 or about 12 weeks were pooled together.

The method was immunoSEQ multiplex PCR; TCRdb's version includes in-frame clones alone and lacks a portion of them. The table has about 130,000 clones, about 91% seen once. The starting material was peripheral blood, obtained on day 0 of AZD1222 vaccination. This sequence originates from an adult in good health.

The CDR3, as DNA: TGTGCCAGCAGCCTACAGGGGAGAGGCTATGGCTACACCTTC. Translating it yields CASSLQGRGYGYTF. The genes are TRBV28 and TRBJ1-2, with 7 bases matching TRBD1. Germline assignment: CDR1 MDHEN and CDR2 SYDVKM. Losses at the gene ends were 6 bases for V and 4 bases for J; bases not matched to a gene: 8. This CDR3 comprises 14 residues.